The text below deals with one TCR beta chain. Amplification of the TCR beta CDR3 regions used RNA transcripts (as template). First-round RT-PCR with HTBI primers preceded a second-round multiplex PCR. TCRdb recomputed calls from the multiplex PCR reads with MiXCR, one row per CDR3 protein. The data show hundreds of thousands of distinct CDR3 sequences, about 20% seen once. The data were taken from a study of Graves' ophthalmopathy and Graves' hyperthyroidism. CDR3 length: 12 amino acids. CDR1 and CDR2 (germline): MNHNS, SASEGT. The germline V and J ends were trimmed by 7 bases and 0 bases, with 6 bases remaining between them.

This TCR came from a woman aged 18-29 years with stable Graves' hyperthyroidism. Some clones in this sample may be carry-over from other donors' samples. Sequenced material: peripheral blood. The gene calls are TRBV6-1 and TRBJ1-2; no firm D call. CDR3: CASTATNYGYTF. The DNA for the CDR3 is TGTGCCAGCACAGCCACTAACTATGGCTACACCTTC.